The 5 T cell receptor beta chains reported below all come from one sample, sequenced in a study of beta chain features in type 1 diabetes. Study conclusions and caveats: Shortening of TCRB CDR3s, moderate but significant, appeared in all four CD4+ subsets of Type 1 diabetes patients.

The authors reverse transcribed all of the isolated RNA, so sequencing captured expressed TCRB transcripts. The data were produced by immunoSEQ multiplex PCR, yet TCRdb's version contains in-frame clones alone and is incomplete. In the table there are about 170,000 clones, under 9.5% of which are singletons. The antigens of these receptors remain unknown. The sequencing sample was made of central memory CD4+ T cells from blood. Every receptor here comes from a man aged 18 to 30 with type 1 diabetes.

This clone has only a few counts. This chain connects TRBV28 to TRBJ2-7; 11 bases agree with TRBD2. The CDR3 runs to 15 residues. The V gene end was trimmed by 5 bases and the J gene end by 2 bases; junction bases not matched to a gene: 5. The germline gives CDR1 MDHEN, CDR2 SYDVKM. CDR3 region: CASSLLGLAAYEQYF. In nucleotides, the CDR3 is TGTGCCAGCAGTCTCTTGGGACTAGCGGCCTACGAGCAGTACTTC. The full variable domain, its missing parts supplied by reference TRBV28 and TRBJ2-7, is DVKVTQSSRYLVKRTGEKVFLECVQDMDHENMFWYRQDPGLGLRLIYFSYDVKMKEKGDIPEGYSVSREKKERFSLILESASTNQTSMYLCASSLLGLAAYEQYFGPGTRLTVT.

V usage is TRBV19 and J usage is TRBJ2-1, with TRBD2 identical over 11 bases. Germline lookup yields CDR1 LNHDA and CDR2 SQIVND (reference sequence). Germline trimming cut 9 bases from V and 9 bases from J; bases unmatched to any gene: 13. The CDR3 runs 15 residues. The CDR3 is CASNRLAGPGSEQFF. The CDR3 DNA follows: TGTGCCAGCAACCGACTAGCGGGACCGGGGAGTGAGCAGTTCTTC.

V gene TRBV30 combines with J gene TRBJ1-1; TRBD1 matches at 8 bases. Germline-derived CDR1 and CDR2 are GTSNPN and SVGIG (reference sequence). The CDR3 totals 10 residues. V was pared by 7 bases and J by 11 bases, with 6 bases of the junction left unmatched. CDR3 nucleotides: TGTGCCTCCCGGACAGGGAAGGCTTTCTTT. It translates to CASRTGKAFF.

This clone appeared a few times. V is TRBV5-1 and J is TRBJ1-4; the match to TRBD1 covers 7 bases. From germline, CDR1 is SGHRS and CDR2 YFSETQ. This CDR3 contains 14 residues. Trimming took 5 bases from V and 6 from J; bases not matched to a gene: 7. DNA for the CDR3: TGCGCCAGCAGTCTAGGGGGCGCGGATGAAAAACTGTTTTTT. It specifies CASSLGGADEKLFF.

The rearrangement links TRBV28 to TRBJ1-2, with D possibly being TRBD1 (5 bases). CDR1 MDHEN and CDR2 SYDVKM come from the germline V gene. The ends were cut back, 2 bases at V and 14 bases at J, with 15 bases in the middle. The CDR3 totals 12 residues. Written as DNA, the CDR3 is TGTGCCAGCAGTTTAGCTTCGGCAGGGCCGACCTTC. It codes for CASSLASAGPTF.